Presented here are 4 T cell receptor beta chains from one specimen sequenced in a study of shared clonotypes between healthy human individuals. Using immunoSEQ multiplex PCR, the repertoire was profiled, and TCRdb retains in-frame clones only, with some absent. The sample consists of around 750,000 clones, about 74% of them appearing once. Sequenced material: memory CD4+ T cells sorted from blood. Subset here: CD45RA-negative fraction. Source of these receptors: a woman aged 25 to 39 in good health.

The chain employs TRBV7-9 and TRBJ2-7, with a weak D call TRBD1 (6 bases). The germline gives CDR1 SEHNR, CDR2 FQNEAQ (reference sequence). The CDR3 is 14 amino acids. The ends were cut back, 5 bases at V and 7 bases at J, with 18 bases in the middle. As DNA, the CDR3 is TGTGCCAGCAGCCTGGATCCGGGACAAGGAGAGCAGTACTTC. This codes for CASSLDPGQGEQYF.

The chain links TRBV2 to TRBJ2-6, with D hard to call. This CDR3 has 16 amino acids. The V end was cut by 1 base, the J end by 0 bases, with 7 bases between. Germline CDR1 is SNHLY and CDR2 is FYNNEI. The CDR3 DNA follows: TGTGCCAGCAGTGAAGGCCGGAGCTCTGGGGCCAACGTCCTGACTTTC. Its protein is CASSEGRSSGANVLTF.

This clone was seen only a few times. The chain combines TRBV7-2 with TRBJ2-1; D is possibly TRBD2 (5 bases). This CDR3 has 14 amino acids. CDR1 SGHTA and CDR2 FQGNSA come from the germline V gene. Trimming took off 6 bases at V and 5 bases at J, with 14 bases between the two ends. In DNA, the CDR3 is TGTGCCAGCAGGAGAGGGATAAACGACAATGAGCAGTTCTTC. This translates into CASRRGINDNEQFF.

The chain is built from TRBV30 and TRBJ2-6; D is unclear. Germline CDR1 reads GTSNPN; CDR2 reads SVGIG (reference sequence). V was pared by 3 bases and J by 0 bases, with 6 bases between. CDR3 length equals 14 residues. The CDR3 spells CAWRVSSGANVLTF. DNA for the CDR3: TGTGCCTGGAGGGTTAGCTCTGGGGCCAACGTCCTGACTTTC.